This TCR beta chain was documented in a study of cytomegalovirus exposure and HLA in healthy donors. Findings and limits, study-wide: In a later analysis, productive TCRs from donors in an Asian-associated ancestry cluster reportedly carried fewer N-insertions than the cohort mean. Presence/absence comparisons presumed near-even sequencing depth among donors. CMV antigen specificity of a few CMV-associated chains was confirmed in vitro. Serostatus for CMV was the only available immune exposure information.

Turning to this clone: The antigen is not known.

The PCR made use of 60 Vbeta and 13 Jbeta primers. Here immunoSEQ multiplex PCR was the method, and the copy in TCRdb shows in-frame clones only, minus some. Counted here are around 170,000 clones, around 76% occurring once; the ten biggest clones make up less than 2%. The sequence derives from a man aged 35 to 55 in good health and CMV-seronegative. Input material: PBMCs.

CDR3 nucleotides: TGTGCTAGTGGAGCGGGGGGGAGCACAGATACGCAGTATTTT. It is translated as CASGAGGSTDTQYF. This sequence joins TRBV12-5 and TRBJ2-3, with 10 bases matching TRBD2. This CDR3 is built from 14 residues. CDR1 LGHNT and CDR2 FRNRAP come from the germline V gene. Trimming removed 6 bases from V and 0 bases from J; junction bases left unmatched: 0. Together with reference TRBV12-5 and TRBJ2-3, the CDR3 gives the full variable domain: DARVTQTPRHKVTEMGQEVTMRCQPILGHNTVFWYRQTMMQGLELLAYFRNRAPLDDSGMPKDRFSAEMPDATLATLKIQPSEPRDSAVYFCASGAGGSTDTQYFGPGTRLTVL.